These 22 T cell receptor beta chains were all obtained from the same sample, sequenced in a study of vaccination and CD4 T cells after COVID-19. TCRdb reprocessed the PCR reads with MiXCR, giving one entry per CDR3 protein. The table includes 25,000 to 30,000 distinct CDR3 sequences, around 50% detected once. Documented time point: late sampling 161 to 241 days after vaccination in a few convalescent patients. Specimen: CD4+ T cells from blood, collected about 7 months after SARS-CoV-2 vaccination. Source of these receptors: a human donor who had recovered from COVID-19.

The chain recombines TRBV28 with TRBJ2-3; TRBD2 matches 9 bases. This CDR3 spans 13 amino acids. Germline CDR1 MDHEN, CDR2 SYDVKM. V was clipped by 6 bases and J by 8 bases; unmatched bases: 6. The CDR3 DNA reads TGTGCCAGCAGGTTTAGCGGGAGAGGTACGCAGTATTTT. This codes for CASRFSGRGTQYF. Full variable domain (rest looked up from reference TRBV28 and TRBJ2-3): DVKVTQSSRYLVKRTGEKVFLECVQDMDHENMFWYRQDPGLGLRLIYFSYDVKMKEKGDIPEGYSVSREKKERFSLILESASTNQTSMYLCASRFSGRGTQYFGPGTRLTVL.

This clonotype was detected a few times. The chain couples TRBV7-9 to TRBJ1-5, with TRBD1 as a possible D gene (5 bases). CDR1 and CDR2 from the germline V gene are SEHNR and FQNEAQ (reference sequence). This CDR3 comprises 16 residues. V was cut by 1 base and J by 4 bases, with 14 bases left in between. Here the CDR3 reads CASSLGGDLANQPQHF. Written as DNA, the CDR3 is TGTGCCAGCAGCTTAGGAGGGGACCTAGCAAATCAGCCCCAGCATTTT. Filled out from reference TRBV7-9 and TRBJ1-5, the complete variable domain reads DTGVSQNPRHKITKRGQNVTFRCDPISEHNRLYWYRQTLGQGPEFLTYFQNEAQLEKSRLLSDRFSAERPKGSFSTLEIQRTEQGDSAMYLCASSLGGDLANQPQHFGDGTRLSIL.

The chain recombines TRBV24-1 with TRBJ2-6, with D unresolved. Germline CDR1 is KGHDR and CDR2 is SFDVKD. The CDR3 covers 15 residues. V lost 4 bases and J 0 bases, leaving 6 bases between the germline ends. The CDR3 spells CATSEVISGANVLTF. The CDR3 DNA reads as TGTGCCACCAGTGAGGTAATCTCTGGGGCCAACGTCCTGACTTTC.

The CDR3 nucleotides are TGTGCCAGCAGCAAGTACAGGGGCGCCGGGGACACCATATATTTT. Translated, it gives CASSKYRGAGDTIYF. V and J are TRBV7-9 and TRBJ1-3, with 7 bases aligning to TRBD1. Per germline, CDR1 SEHNR and CDR2 FQNEAQ (reference sequence). This CDR3 spans 15 amino acids. Trimming took 5 bases from V and 8 from J; bases not matched to a gene: 12.

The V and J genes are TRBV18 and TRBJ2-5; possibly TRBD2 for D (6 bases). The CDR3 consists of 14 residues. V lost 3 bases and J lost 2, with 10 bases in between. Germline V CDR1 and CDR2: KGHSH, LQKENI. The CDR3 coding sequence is TGTGCCAGCTCACCGGAGGCGGGACAAGAGACCCAGTACTTC. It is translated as CASSPEAGQETQYF. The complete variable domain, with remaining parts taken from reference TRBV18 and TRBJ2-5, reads NAGVMQNPRHLVRRRGQEARLRCSPMKGHSHVYWYRQLPEEGLKFMVYLQKENIIDESGMPKERFSAEFPKEGPSILRIQQVVRGDSAAYFCASSPEAGQETQYFGPGTRLLVL.

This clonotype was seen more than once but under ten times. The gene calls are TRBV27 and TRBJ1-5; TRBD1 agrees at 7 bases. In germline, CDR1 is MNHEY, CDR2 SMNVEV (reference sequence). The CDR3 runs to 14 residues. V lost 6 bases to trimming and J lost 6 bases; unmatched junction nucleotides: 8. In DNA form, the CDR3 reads TGTGCCAGCAGCCCCTTCGGGACAGCTCAGCCCCAGCATTTT. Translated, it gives CASSPFGTAQPQHF.

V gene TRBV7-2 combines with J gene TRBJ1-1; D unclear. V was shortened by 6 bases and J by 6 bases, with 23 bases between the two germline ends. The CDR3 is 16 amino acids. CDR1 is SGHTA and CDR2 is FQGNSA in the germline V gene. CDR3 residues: CASRADLPSRASEAFF. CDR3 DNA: TGTGCCAGCAGAGCAGACTTACCCTCGAGGGCGTCTGAAGCTTTCTTT. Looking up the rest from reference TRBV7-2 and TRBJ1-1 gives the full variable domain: GAGVSQSPSNKVTEKGKDVELRCDPISGHTALYWYRQSLGQGLEFLIYFQGNSAPDKSGLPSDRFSAERTGGSVSTLTIQRTQQEDSAVYLCASRADLPSRASEAFFGQGTRLTVV.

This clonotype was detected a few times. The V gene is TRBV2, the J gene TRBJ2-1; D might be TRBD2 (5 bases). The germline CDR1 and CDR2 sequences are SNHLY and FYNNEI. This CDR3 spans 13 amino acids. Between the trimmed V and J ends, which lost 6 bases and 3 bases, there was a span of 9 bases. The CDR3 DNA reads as TGTGCCAGCAGGGATCGGGGCTACAATGAGCAGTTCTTC. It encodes CASRDRGYNEQFF.

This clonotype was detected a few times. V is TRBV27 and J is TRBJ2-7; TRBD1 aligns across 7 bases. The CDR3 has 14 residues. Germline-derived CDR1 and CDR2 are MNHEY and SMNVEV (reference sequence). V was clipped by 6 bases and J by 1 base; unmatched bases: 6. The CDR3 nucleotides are TGTGCCAGCAGCCTACAGGGGCCTTCCTACGAGCAGTACTTC. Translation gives CASSLQGPSYEQYF.

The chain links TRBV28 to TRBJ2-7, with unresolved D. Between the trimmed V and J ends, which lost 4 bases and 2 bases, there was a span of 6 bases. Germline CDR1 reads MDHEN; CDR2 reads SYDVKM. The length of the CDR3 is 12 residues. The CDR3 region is CASSSHPYEQYF. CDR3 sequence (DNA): TGTGCCAGCAGTTCACATCCCTACGAGCAGTACTTC.

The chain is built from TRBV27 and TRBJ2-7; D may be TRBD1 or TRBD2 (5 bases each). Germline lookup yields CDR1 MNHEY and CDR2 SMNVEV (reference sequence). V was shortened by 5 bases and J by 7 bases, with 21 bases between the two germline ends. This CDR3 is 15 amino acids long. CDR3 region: CASSISGATYNEQYF. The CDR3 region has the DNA TGTGCCAGCAGTATCTCCGGGGCCACCTACAATGAGCAGTACTTC.

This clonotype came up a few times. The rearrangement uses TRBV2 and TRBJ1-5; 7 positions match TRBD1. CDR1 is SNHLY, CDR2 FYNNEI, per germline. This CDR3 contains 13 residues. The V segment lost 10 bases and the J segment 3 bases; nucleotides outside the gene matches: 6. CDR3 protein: CATGTEINQPQHF. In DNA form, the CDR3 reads TGTGCCACCGGGACAGAGATCAATCAGCCCCAGCATTTT.

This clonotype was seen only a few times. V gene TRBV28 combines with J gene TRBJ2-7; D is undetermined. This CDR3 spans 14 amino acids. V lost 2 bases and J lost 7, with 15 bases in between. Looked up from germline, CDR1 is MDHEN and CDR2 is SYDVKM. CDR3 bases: TGTGCCAGCAGTTTAATGGGGTCACCGCGGGAGCAGTACTTC. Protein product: CASSLMGSPREQYF.

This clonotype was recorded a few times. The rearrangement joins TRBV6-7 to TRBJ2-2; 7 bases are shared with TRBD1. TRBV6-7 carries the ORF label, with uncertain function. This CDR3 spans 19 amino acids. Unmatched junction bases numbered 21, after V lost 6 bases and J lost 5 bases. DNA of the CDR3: TGTGCCAGCAGCCCGAATTGGGATCAGGACAGGACGATTACCGGGGAGCTGTTTTTT. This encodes CASSPNWDQDRTITGELFF.

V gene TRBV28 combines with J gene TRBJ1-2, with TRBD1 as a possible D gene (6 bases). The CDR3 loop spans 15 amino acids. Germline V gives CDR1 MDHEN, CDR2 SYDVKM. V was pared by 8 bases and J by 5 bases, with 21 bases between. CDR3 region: CASSSGGQGTYGYTF. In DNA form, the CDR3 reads TGTGCCAGCTCGTCGGGGGGGCAGGGGACGTATGGCTACACCTTC.

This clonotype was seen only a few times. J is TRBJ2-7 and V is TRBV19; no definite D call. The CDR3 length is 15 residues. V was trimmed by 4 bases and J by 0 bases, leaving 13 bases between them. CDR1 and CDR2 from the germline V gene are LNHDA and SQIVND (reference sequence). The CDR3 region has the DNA TGTGCCAGTAGTAGTGCGCTGGGATTCTCCTACGAGCAGTACTTC. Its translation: CASSSALGFSYEQYF. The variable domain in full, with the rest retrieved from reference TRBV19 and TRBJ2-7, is DGGITQSPKYLFRKEGQNVTLSCEQNLNHDAMYWYRQDPGQGLRLIYYSQIVNDFQKGDIAEGYSVSREKKESFPLTVTSAQKNPTAFYLCASSSALGFSYEQYFGPGTRLTVT.

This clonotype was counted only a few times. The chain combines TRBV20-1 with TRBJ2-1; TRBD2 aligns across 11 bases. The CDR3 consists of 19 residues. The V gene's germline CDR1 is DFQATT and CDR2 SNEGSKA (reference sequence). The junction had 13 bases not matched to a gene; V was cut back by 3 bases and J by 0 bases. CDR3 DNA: TGCAGTGCTAGTGGAACCATTCCTAGCGGGAGGTACTCCTACAATGAGCAGTTCTTC. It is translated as CSASGTIPSGRYSYNEQFF.

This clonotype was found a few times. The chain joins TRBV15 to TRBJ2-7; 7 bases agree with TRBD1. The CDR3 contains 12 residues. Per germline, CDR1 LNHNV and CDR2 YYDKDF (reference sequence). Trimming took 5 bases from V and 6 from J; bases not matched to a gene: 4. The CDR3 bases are TGTGCCACCAGCGACACAGGGGCCGAGCAGTACTTC. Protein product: CATSDTGAEQYF. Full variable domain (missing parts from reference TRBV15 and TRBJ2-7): DAMVIQNPRYQVTQFGKPVTLSCSQTLNHNVMYWYQQKSSQAPKLLFHYYDKDFNNEADTPDNFQSRRPNTSFCFLDIRSPGLGDTAMYLCATSDTGAEQYFGPGTRLTVT.

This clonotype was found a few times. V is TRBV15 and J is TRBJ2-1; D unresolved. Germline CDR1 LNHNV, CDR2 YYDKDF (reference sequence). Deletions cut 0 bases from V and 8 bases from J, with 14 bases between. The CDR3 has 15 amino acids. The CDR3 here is CATSRDSIATDEQFF. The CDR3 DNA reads TGTGCCACCAGCAGAGATAGTATAGCAACGGATGAGCAGTTCTTC.

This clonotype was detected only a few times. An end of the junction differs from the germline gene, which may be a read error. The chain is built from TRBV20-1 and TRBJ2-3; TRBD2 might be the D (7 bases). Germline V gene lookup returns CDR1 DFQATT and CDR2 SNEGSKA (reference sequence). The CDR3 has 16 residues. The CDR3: CSARDSGGGDTDAQYF. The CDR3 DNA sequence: TGCAGTGCTAGAGATTCTGGGGGAGGGGACACAGATGCGCAGTATTTT.

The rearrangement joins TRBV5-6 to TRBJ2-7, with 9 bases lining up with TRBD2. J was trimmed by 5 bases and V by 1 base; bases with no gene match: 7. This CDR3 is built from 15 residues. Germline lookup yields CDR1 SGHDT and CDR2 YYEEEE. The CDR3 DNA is TGTGCCAGCAGCTTGCTGCCTAGCGGGACCGACGAGCAGTACTTC. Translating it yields CASSLLPSGTDEQYF.

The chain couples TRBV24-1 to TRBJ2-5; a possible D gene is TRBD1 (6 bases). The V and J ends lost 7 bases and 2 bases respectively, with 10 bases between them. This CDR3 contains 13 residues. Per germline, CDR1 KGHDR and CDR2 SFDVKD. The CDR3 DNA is TGTGCCACCAGCCTTGGACAGCAAGAGACCCAGTACTTC. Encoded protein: CATSLGQQETQYF.